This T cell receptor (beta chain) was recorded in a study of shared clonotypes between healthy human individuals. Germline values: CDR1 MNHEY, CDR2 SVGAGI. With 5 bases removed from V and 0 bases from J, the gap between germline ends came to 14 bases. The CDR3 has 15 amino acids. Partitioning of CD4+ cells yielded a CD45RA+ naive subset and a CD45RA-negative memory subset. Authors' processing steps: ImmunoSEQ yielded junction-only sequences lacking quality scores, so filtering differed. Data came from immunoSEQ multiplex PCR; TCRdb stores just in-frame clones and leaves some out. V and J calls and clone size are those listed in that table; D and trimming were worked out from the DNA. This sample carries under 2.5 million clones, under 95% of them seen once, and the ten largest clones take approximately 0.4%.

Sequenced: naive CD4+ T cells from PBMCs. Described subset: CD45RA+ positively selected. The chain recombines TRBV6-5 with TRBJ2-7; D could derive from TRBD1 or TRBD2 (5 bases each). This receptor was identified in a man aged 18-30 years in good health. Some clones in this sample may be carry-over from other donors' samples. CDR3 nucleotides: TGTGCCAGCAGTGTGAGGGGCCATAGCTCCTACGAGCAGTACTTC. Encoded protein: CASSVRGHSSYEQYF.